Each of the 26 T cell receptor beta chains below was sequenced from the same sample in a study of cytomegalovirus exposure and HLA in healthy donors. PCR primers comprised 60 Vbeta and 13 Jbeta primers. Produced via immunoSEQ multiplex PCR; TCRdb's table is partial and in-frame only. Here the sample spans over 150,000 clones, approximately 84% being singletons. What was sequenced was PBMCs. The receptors derive from a girl aged 5-17 years in good health and CMV-seropositive.

The chain uses TRBV19 and TRBJ2-3; tentative D call: TRBD1 (6 bases). The length of the CDR3 is 13 residues. CDR1 and CDR2 (germline): LNHDA, SQIVND (reference sequence). Between the trimmed V and J ends, which lost 4 bases and 6 bases, there was a span of 11 bases. As DNA, the CDR3 is TGTGCCAGTAGTACGACAGGATCCGATACGCAGTATTTT. Amino acids: CASSTTGSDTQYF. The full variable domain, completed using reference TRBV19 and TRBJ2-3, is DGGITQSPKYLFRKEGQNVTLSCEQNLNHDAMYWYRQDPGQGLRLIYYSQIVNDFQKGDIAEGYSVSREKKESFPLTVTSAQKNPTAFYLCASSTTGSDTQYFGPGTRLTVL.

J is TRBJ1-2 and V is TRBV28; D gene ambiguous. The CDR3 is made up of 12 amino acids. The V end was cut by 3 bases, the J end by 4 bases, with 6 bases between. Germline-derived CDR1 and CDR2 are MDHEN and SYDVKM. The CDR3 nucleotides read TGTGCCAGCAGTTTGGCACCCTATGGCTACACCTTC. This gives the protein CASSLAPYGYTF.

The chain is built from TRBV6-1 and TRBJ2-7; D might be TRBD1 (6 bases). The CDR3 runs 15 residues. Germline assignment: CDR1 MNHNS and CDR2 SASEGT. Between the trimmed V and J ends, which lost 2 bases and 0 bases, there was a span of 11 bases. The CDR3 nucleotides are TGTGCCAGCAGTGAATGGACAGAGAGCTCCTACGAGCAGTACTTC. This gives the protein CASSEWTESSYEQYF.

This clone was seen a few times. This chain connects TRBV11-2 to TRBJ2-5; 11 bases agree with TRBD2. Germline trimming cut 3 bases from V and 5 bases from J; bases unmatched to any gene: 11. Per the germline V gene, CDR1 is SGHAT and CDR2 is FQNNGV. This CDR3 is 17 amino acids long. CDR3 loop: CASSFLNSGGVKETQYF. CDR3 in DNA: TGTGCCAGCAGCTTTCTCAATAGCGGGGGGGTTAAGGAGACCCAGTACTTC.

This sequence joins TRBV6-1 and TRBJ2-3; D is perhaps TRBD2 (5 bases). This CDR3 is 15 amino acids long. Germline CDR1 is MNHNS and CDR2 is SASEGT. The V and J ends lost 0 bases and 0 bases respectively, with 7 bases between them. The CDR3 DNA reads TGTGCCAGCAGTGAAGCACCGGGAAGCACAGATACGCAGTATTTT. Protein: CASSEAPGSTDTQYF.

The rearrangement uses TRBV6-1 and TRBJ1-2, with D unresolved. Germline CDR1 and CDR2: MNHNS and SASEGT. There are 13 residues in the CDR3. V shed 6 bases and J shed 2 bases, with 10 bases lying between them. CDR3 region: CASSRGQNYGYTF. DNA for the CDR3: TGTGCCAGCAGCCGAGGGCAGAACTATGGCTACACCTTC.

The chain uses TRBV5-8 and TRBJ1-4; unclear D gene. This CDR3 is 13 amino acids long. V lost 0 bases, J lost 10 bases, and 10 bases lay in between. Germline V CDR1 and CDR2: SGHTS, YDEGEE. The CDR3 reads CASSLAEVRKLFF. The CDR3 DNA sequence: TGTGCCAGCAGCTTGGCTGAAGTGAGAAAACTGTTTTTT.

The chain has TRBV9 and TRBJ1-2; TRBD1 matches 9 bases. The germline CDR1 and CDR2 sequences are SGDLS and YYNGEE. CDR3 size: 13 residues. V was clipped by 4 bases and J by 7 bases; unmatched bases: 5. The CDR3 DNA reads TGTGCCAGCAGCCTGGGACAGGGAAGTGGCTACACCTTC. This gives the protein CASSLGQGSGYTF.

For the CDR3, the DNA is TGTGCCAGCAGCCCTCCGAAAGCGGGGAATGAAGGCTACACCTTC. Residues: CASSPPKAGNEGYTF. The rearrangement joins TRBV7-2 to TRBJ1-2; D unresolved. This CDR3 contains 15 residues. In germline, CDR1 is SGHTA, CDR2 FQGNSA. Between the trimmed V and J ends, which lost 5 bases and 8 bases, there was a span of 21 bases.

V usage is TRBV7-2 and J usage is TRBJ2-7; TRBD2 might be the D (5 bases). Germline V lookup: CDR1 SGHTA, CDR2 FQGNSA. This CDR3 region has 15 residues. V shed 5 bases and J shed 1 base, with 15 bases lying between them. The CDR3 bases are TGTGCCAGCAGCCTCCTCGAACGGACTTCCTACGAGCAGTACTTC. Amino acids: CASSLLERTSYEQYF.

V gene TRBV2 combines with J gene TRBJ2-7, with a tentative D call TRBD2 (6 bases). The germline V and J ends were trimmed by 2 bases and 2 bases, with 10 bases remaining between them. CDR1 is SNHLY and CDR2 is FYNNEI in the germline V gene. The CDR3 consists of 14 residues. CDR3 sequence: CASSELGLAYEQYF. For the CDR3, the DNA is TGTGCCAGCAGTGAATTGGGACTGGCCTACGAGCAGTACTTC.

The rearrangement uses TRBV25-1 and TRBJ1-2; 9 positions agree with TRBD1. This CDR3 region has 13 residues. With 4 bases clipped from V and 4 bases from J, the junction kept 1 base outside the gene matches. From germline, CDR1 is MGHDK and CDR2 SYGVNS. The CDR3 spells CASSAGQGYGYTF. The CDR3 DNA follows: TGTGCCAGCAGTGCGGGACAGGGCTATGGCTACACCTTC.

V and J are TRBV4-3 and TRBJ1-1, with 10 nucleotides matching TRBD1. This CDR3 is built from 15 residues. V was clipped by 3 bases and J by 4 bases; unmatched bases: 5. Germline V gene data show CDR1 as LGHNA and CDR2 as YSLEER. CDR3 sequence (DNA): TGCGCCAGCAGCCAGACAGGGGGCAAGGGCACTGAAGCTTTCTTT. It yields the protein CASSQTGGKGTEAFF.

The V gene is TRBV27, the J gene TRBJ2-7, with TRBD2 as a possible D gene (5 bases). Trimming pared 6 bases from V and 3 bases from J, leaving 15 bases between. Germline CDR1 and CDR2: MNHEY and SMNVEV (reference sequence). The CDR3 runs to 14 residues. The CDR3 sequence: CASRSTPRDYEQYF. The CDR3 DNA reads TGTGCCAGCAGATCCACACCCCGGGACTACGAGCAGTACTTC.

This sequence joins TRBV5-4 and TRBJ1-1, with TRBD1 as a possible D gene (5 bases). Germline assignment: CDR1 SGHNT and CDR2 YYREEE (reference sequence). The CDR3 consists of 12 residues. Trimming took off 4 bases at V and 6 bases at J, with 10 bases between the two ends. The CDR3 DNA follows: TGTGCCAGCAGCCAGGGCCAAGCTGAAGCTTTCTTT. Translation: CASSQGQAEAFF.

The chain uses TRBV11-3 and TRBJ2-1, with 14 positions matching TRBD2. The germline V gene encodes CDR1 SGHNT and CDR2 YENEEA. The CDR3 extends over 16 amino acids. Losses at the gene ends were 5 bases for V and 2 bases for J; bases not matched to a gene: 2. Written as DNA, the CDR3 is TGTGCCAGCAGCGGGGGACTAGCGGGGGCCTACAATGAGCAGTTCTTC. This translates into CASSGGLAGAYNEQFF.

This clone was picked up a small number of times. The rearrangement joins TRBV5-6 to TRBJ1-5; possibly TRBD1 for D (6 bases). The CDR3 has 16 residues. The V and J ends lost 0 bases and 6 bases respectively, with 16 bases between them. Per the germline V gene, CDR1 is SGHDT and CDR2 is YYEEEE. The CDR3 region is CASSLATTGGGQPQHF. Written as DNA, the CDR3 is TGTGCCAGCAGCTTGGCTACGACAGGCGGTGGTCAGCCCCAGCATTTT.

The CDR3 sequence: CASRGTGELFF. The CDR3 region has the DNA TGCGCCAGCCGGGGCACCGGGGAGCTGTTTTTT. This sequence joins TRBV4-1 and TRBJ2-2, with a weak D call TRBD2 (5 bases). CDR1 MGHRA and CDR2 YSYEKL come from the germline V gene. V lost 8 bases and J 4 bases, leaving 5 bases between the germline ends. This CDR3 comprises 11 residues.

The chain recombines TRBV2 with TRBJ2-3; 7 bases fit TRBD1. CDR1 is SNHLY and CDR2 is FYNNEI in the germline V gene. The CDR3 runs to 13 residues. V lost 10 bases and J lost 0; bases outside the gene matches: 4. CDR3 nucleotides: TGTGCCATAAAGGACAGGAGCACAGATACGCAGTATTTT. Its protein is CAIKDRSTDTQYF.

The genes are TRBV6-5 and TRBJ1-2; the D gene is possibly TRBD1 (5 bases). In germline, CDR1 is MNHEY, CDR2 SVGAGI. The CDR3 runs to 13 residues. V was clipped by 8 bases and J by 2 bases, with 12 bases between them. The CDR3 loop is CASWGSTNYGYTF. As DNA, the CDR3 is TGTGCCAGCTGGGGCAGCACCAACTATGGCTACACCTTC.

The chain links TRBV6-5 to TRBJ1-2; tentative D call: TRBD1 (5 bases). V was shortened by 6 bases and J by 6 bases, with 11 bases between the two germline ends. Looked up from germline, CDR1 is MNHEY and CDR2 is SVGAGI. This CDR3 has 12 amino acids. In DNA, the CDR3 is TGTGCCAGCAGGGGGGGGTATGATGGCTACACCTTC. Its translation is CASRGGYDGYTF.

V and J are TRBV2 and TRBJ2-2; the D gene is possibly TRBD1 (7 bases). Germline V lookup: CDR1 SNHLY, CDR2 FYNNEI. V shed 3 bases and J shed 4 bases, with 15 bases lying between them. CDR3 size: 16 residues. The chain's CDR3 is CASSEFFRGATGELFF. The DNA of the CDR3 is TGTGCCAGCAGTGAGTTCTTCAGGGGGGCCACCGGGGAGCTGTTTTTT.

Only one count was recorded for this clone. This sequence joins TRBV6-1 and TRBJ2-4; TRBD1 matches 7 bases. Germline CDR1 reads MNHNS; CDR2 reads SASEGT. The CDR3 is 14 residues long. J was trimmed by 0 bases and V by 6 bases; bases with no gene match: 2. The DNA for the CDR3 is TGTGCCAGCAGACAGGGGATAGCCAAAAACATTCAGTACTTC. Its translation is CASRQGIAKNIQYF.

The rearrangement uses TRBV5-6 and TRBJ2-1, with D maybe TRBD1 (6 bases). This CDR3 has 16 residues. From germline, CDR1 is SGHDT and CDR2 YYEEEE. Trimming removed 4 bases from V and 4 bases from J, with 18 bases in between. The CDR3 coding sequence is TGTGCCAGCAGCAATGCCGGGACACTTCTATACAATGAGCAGTTCTTC. Its protein product is CASSNAGTLLYNEQFF.

This clone was counted once. The rearrangement uses TRBV5-4 and TRBJ1-1; D might be TRBD1 (5 bases). Trimming left V 4 bases short and J 4 bases short, with 14 bases between. From germline, CDR1 is SGHNT and CDR2 YYREEE (reference sequence). The CDR3 extends over 14 amino acids. CDR3 nucleotide sequence: TGTGCCAGCAGCCCACCTGGGGGGAGCACTGAAGCTTTCTTT. As protein: CASSPPGGSTEAFF.

The chain employs TRBV25-1 and TRBJ2-3, with TRBD1 matching over 10 bases. CDR3 size: 17 residues. Germline V gene lookup returns CDR1 MGHDK and CDR2 SYGVNS. The V and J ends lost 0 bases and 7 bases, in that order; junction bases with no gene match: 10. The CDR3 DNA reads as TGTGCCAGCAGTGAATATCGAGGGACAGGGGTAGCAAATACGCAGTATTTT. Its protein product is CASSEYRGTGVANTQYF. Using reference TRBV25-1 and TRBJ2-3 for the parts outside the CDR3, the full variable domain is EADIYQTPRYLVIGTGKKITLECSQTMGHDKMYWYQQDPGMELHLIHYSYGVNSTEKGDLSSESTVSRIRTEHFPLTLESARPSHTSQYLCASSEYRGTGVANTQYFGPGTRLTVL.